This T cell receptor (beta chain) originates from a study of identical twins (dated by TCRdb to the mid-2010s). Regarding the complete study: To test whether fetal clonotypes persist, the study used deep sequencing on TCR alpha and beta repertoires from monozygotic twins, unrelated adults of various ages, and cord blood. To rule out contamination, replicate twin experiments were performed at different times with different library preparation protocols.

Library preparation was by 5' RACE. For sequencing, an Illumina HiSeq 2000 was employed. A universal primer binding site was introduced by template switching, and a unique molecular identifier was present in the final cDNA, enabling accurate counting of TCR cDNA molecules. Specific primers in the conserved constant-segment region were used to synthesize first-strand cDNA for the TCR alpha and beta chains. To control for contamination, every cDNA library was double barcoded, receiving both a SMART-Mk sample barcode and Illumina barcodes. TruSeq adapter sequences and Illumina sample barcodes were added in two successive PCR steps. The Illumina HiSeq platform was used with custom primers to sequence TCR alpha and beta cDNA libraries. The study's processing was this. Raw reads were processed with MiGEC to extract unique molecular identifiers, and MiXCR was used to determine CDR3 positions. Recombination models were inferred per individual with the repgenHMM and IGoR tools using an EM algorithm. Shared clonotypes were analyzed with the tcR package in R, and sharing was normalized by the product of cloneset sizes. Out-of-frame nonproductive sequences were analyzed to study raw recombination free of thymic and clonal selection effects. TCRdb reworked the public reads: Q25 trimming with fastp, MiXCR clone assembly, productive beta chains retained. Identical CDR3 proteins give one entry, which carries the most common genes and DNA. The authors' filters were not applied to this entry. The sample table lists 280,000 or so distinct CDR3 sequences, approximately 8.5% of them with a count of one. More than 2% of the sample rests with the top ten.

All donors were healthy Caucasians. The twin cohort comprised three pairs of female monozygotic twins, all aged about 18 to 30 years. Miltenyi CD45RO+ enrichment and human naive T-cell isolation kits were used to isolate memory (CD45RO+) and naive T cells from PBMC. Reading from cysteine to phenylalanine, the CDR3 counts 13 amino acids. CDR3 DNA is the only sequence kept; it has 39 bases, read in frame from the first base. Sequences LGHNT (CDR1) and FRNRAP (CDR2) are obtained from the germline V gene. V loses 2 bases of germline sequence and J loses 7 bases, and the interval between the two ends is 9 bases. The study at large found these results: Compared with coincidental sharing between unrelated individuals, out-of-frame TCR alpha sequences shared between twins showed an excess of sequences with low generation probability. Fewer insertions were carried by abundant cord blood beta clonotypes; a weaker similar trend was observed in young adult naive repertoires, while no such trend was observed in memory repertoires. Conclusions relied on cross-sectional statistical analysis, since the same donors could not be followed over many years. Out-of-frame TCR alpha sharing in monozygotic twins was systematically underestimated by recombination models, whereas sharing between unrelated individuals was in agreement with the recombination models. A weaker excess of twin sharing was found in beta out-of-frame sequences because the signal-to-noise ratio was lowered by fewer shared sequences. Zero-insertion analyses could be partly confounded by invariant T cells such as MAIT and iNKT, though diverse VJ usage argued against such confounding for most clonotypes.

This clonotype was observed a handful of times. Its target antigen remains unknown. Per-base quality was not reported, and no clone a single base away is much larger than it. This sample also belongs to another study, concerning yellow fever vaccine responses in identical twins. Reported in the second study: The T cell response to vaccination in identical twins was reported by the authors to appear partly convergent and partly personalized. In the study, vaccine-responding T cell clones were precisely tracked in identical twins.

The specimen was memory (CD45RO+) T cells sorted from blood. What this sample's cell subset or site label stands for: CD45RO+ enriched T cells. The TCR was taken from a woman in her late teens or twenties in good health. Recombination linked TRBV12-5 to TRBJ2-1; the D gene lacks a confident call. CDR3 region: CASGLTTQNEQFF. Read as DNA, the sequence is TGTGCTAGTGGTTTGACCACACAGAATGAGCAGTTCTTC.